Each of the 9 T cell receptor beta chains below was sequenced from the same sample in a study of blood T cell repertoires in COVID-19. Produced via immunoSEQ multiplex PCR; TCRdb's table is partial and in-frame only. This sample has a few hundred thousand clones, with roughly four fifths found just once. Sequencing used peripheral blood. The receptors come from a woman aged 70 to 79 with COVID-19, enrolled during active disease.

This rearrangement joins TRBV24-1 to TRBJ2-5, with 14 nucleotides matching TRBD2. Germline V gene lookup returns CDR1 KGHDR and CDR2 SFDVKD. This CDR3 has 15 amino acids. V shed 9 bases and J 4 bases; nucleotides not matched to a gene: 6. CDR3 sequence reads: CATGTSGGPGETQYF. The CDR3 nucleotides are TGTGCCACCGGGACTAGCGGGGGTCCGGGAGAGACCCAGTACTTC.

V usage is TRBV19 and J usage is TRBJ2-3, with 10 bases identical to TRBD1. Germline V gene data show CDR1 as LNHDA and CDR2 as SQIVND (reference sequence). This CDR3 is 15 amino acids long. J lost 6 bases, V lost 5 bases, and 8 bases had no gene match. The CDR3 coding sequence is TGTGCCAGTAGTCCCCGGGACAGGGGAGTGGATACGCAGTATTTT. Amino acid sequence: CASSPRDRGVDTQYF.

The chain uses TRBV24-1 and TRBJ2-3; tentatively, D is TRBD2 (6 bases). V was shortened by 3 bases and J by 2 bases, with 14 bases between the two germline ends. Per germline, CDR1 KGHDR and CDR2 SFDVKD. CDR3 length: 16 amino acids. CDR3 protein: CATSDGGSGFTDTQYF. CDR3 sequence (DNA): TGTGCCACCAGTGATGGAGGTAGCGGATTCACAGATACGCAGTATTTT.

The V and J genes are TRBV18 and TRBJ1-2, with D possibly being TRBD1 (5 bases). V was pared by 6 bases and J by 3 bases, with 11 bases between. The CDR3 is made up of 13 amino acids. Germline CDR1 reads KGHSH; CDR2 reads LQKENI. CDR3 bases: TGTGCCAGCTCCCGGGGGACGGACTATGGCTACACCTTC. It yields the protein CASSRGTDYGYTF.

This chain connects TRBV18 to TRBJ1-5; D uncertain. The CDR3 runs 13 residues. V was cut by 3 bases and J by 8 bases, with 11 bases left in between. Germline CDR1 is KGHSH and CDR2 is LQKENI. The CDR3 sequence: CASSPNSPEPQHF. The CDR3 DNA sequence: TGTGCCAGCTCACCCAACAGCCCGGAGCCCCAGCATTTT. The whole variable domain, filled in from reference TRBV18 and TRBJ1-5, reads NAGVMQNPRHLVRRRGQEARLRCSPMKGHSHVYWYRQLPEEGLKFMVYLQKENIIDESGMPKERFSAEFPKEGPSILRIQQVVRGDSAAYFCASSPNSPEPQHFGDGTRLSIL.

The chain carries TRBV28 and TRBJ1-5; D is unclear. This CDR3 is built from 13 residues. The V gene lost 8 bases and the J gene lost 1 base, with 9 bases spanning the gap. From germline, CDR1 is MDHEN and CDR2 SYDVKM. CDR3 DNA: TGTGCCAGCGATCGGAGAAGCAATCAGCCCCAGCATTTT. As protein: CASDRRSNQPQHF. Filled out from reference TRBV28 and TRBJ1-5, the complete variable domain reads DVKVTQSSRYLVKRTGEKVFLECVQDMDHENMFWYRQDPGLGLRLIYFSYDVKMKEKGDIPEGYSVSREKKERFSLILESASTNQTSMYLCASDRRSNQPQHFGDGTRLSIL.

The chain carries TRBV28 and TRBJ1-2, with D possibly TRBD1 on 5 matching bases. Germline CDR1 reads MDHEN; CDR2 reads SYDVKM. The V end lost 3 bases, the J end lost 4 bases, and 15 bases lay between the germline ends. The CDR3 consists of 15 residues. In DNA form, the CDR3 reads TGTGCCAGCAGTTTTGGGGCCACTTGGGGCTATGGCTACACCTTC. Translated: CASSFGATWGYGYTF.

The chain joins TRBV27 to TRBJ2-3; 8 bases align to TRBD1. After removal of 6 bases from V and 5 bases from J, the junction contained 10 bases not matched to a gene. Germline CDR1 is MNHEY and CDR2 is SMNVEV (reference sequence). The CDR3 loop spans 15 amino acids. The CDR3 bases are TGTGCCAGCAGCCTCCGGACAGGGCAGTTAGATACGCAGTATTTT. Translating it yields CASSLRTGQLDTQYF.

This clone was seen only a few times. The V call is TRBV7-2, the J call TRBJ2-7; TRBD2 aligns across 12 bases. The length of the CDR3 is 15 residues. The germline V gene encodes CDR1 SGHTA and CDR2 FQGNSA. V shed 3 bases and J 3 bases; nucleotides not matched to a gene: 3. In DNA, the CDR3 is TGTGCCAGCAGCTTCCTAGCGGGAGGGCTCTACGAGCAGTACTTC. This sequence encodes CASSFLAGGLYEQYF.